This record concerns one T cell receptor (beta chain) sequence. The sample belongs to a study of T-cell memory formation after mild COVID-19. In TCRdb, the 5' RACE reads were re-called with MiXCR into one record per CDR3 protein. The sample gives 150,000 to 200,000 distinct CDR3 sequences, 25% to 40% of which show up once; about 12% is in the top ten. This CDR3 is 15 amino acids long. Germline V gene data show CDR1 as DFQATT and CDR2 as SNEGSKA (reference sequence). Germline trimming cut 5 bases from V and 2 bases from J; bases unmatched to any gene: 8. Input material: PBMCs or a T cell subset sorted from them (not recorded which). The gene calls are TRBV20-1 and TRBJ2-3, with 9 bases fitting TRBD1. The TCR originated in an adult woman who had mild COVID-19 (a few samples of this study predate the infection). Cell type and time point are not known. CDR3 in amino acids: CSAQAGTGTTDTQYF. DNA for the CDR3: TGCAGTGCTCAAGCCGGGACAGGGACCACAGATACGCAGTATTTT.